This entry describes one TCR beta chain. This clonotype was counted many times. No cognate antigen has been identified for it. Per-base qualities were not stored, and no clone one base away is much larger. The germline V gene encodes CDR1 SGHTA and CDR2 FQGNSA. V is shortened by 5 bases, J by 6 bases, and the region joining them spans 10 bases. From its cysteine to its phenylalanine, the CDR3 spans 12 amino acids. Only the CDR3 region is kept as DNA, spanning 36 bases read in frame from base 1. Receptor amplification or capture employed PCR. The reads were generated on an Illumina HiSeq 2500. To normalize quantification of the TCRbeta repertoire, the TCR libraries were built with molecular barcoding that relied on unique molecular identifiers. TCRdb took the public reads, trimmed them with fastp at Q25, ran MiXCR for clone calling and kept in-frame beta chains. Each record represents a unique CDR3 protein, reported with the most common genes and DNA among its rows. This sample holds roughly 100,000 distinct CDR3 sequences; approximately 8.4% were observed only once. Clones ranked in the top ten supply under 8% of the sample.

These data are taken from a study of T-cell reconstitution after alpha-beta-depleted transplantation in children (TCRdb year 2016). With respect to the entire study: The study quantitatively tracked T-cell immune reconstitution after TCRalphabeta/CD19-depleted allogeneic hematopoietic cell transplantation in children using TCR repertoire profiling.

Source: PBMCs from the stem cell graft donor, taken from the stem cell graft. The TCR comes from a human donor who donated a stem cell graft to a child with congenital amegakaryocytic thrombocytopenia. This sequence uses TRBV7-2 and TRBJ1-1; the D gene cannot be resolved reliably. The nucleotides are TGTGCCAGCAGCATGCGATCGGCTGAAGCTTTCTTT. Its coded protein is CASSMRSAEAFF.